Shown below are 31 T cell receptor beta chains from a single sample sequenced in a study of blood T cell repertoires in COVID-19. Assay used: immunoSEQ multiplex PCR; TCRdb lists only in-frame clones, some missing. The data show roughly 90,000 clones, about 77% seen once. Sequences were obtained from peripheral blood. The receptors stem from a human donor in a cohort sampled during active COVID-19.

The chain uses TRBV18 and TRBJ1-1; D not certain. The V end was cut by 0 bases, the J end by 2 bases, with 7 bases between. The CDR3 is made up of 14 amino acids. CDR1 and CDR2 (germline): KGHSH, LQKENI. The CDR3 here is CASSPPRHNTEAFF. CDR3 DNA sequence: TGTGCCAGCTCACCACCAAGACACAACACTGAAGCTTTCTTT.

The chain has TRBV14 and TRBJ1-2, with TRBD1 matching over 9 bases. The CDR3 has 13 amino acids. CDR1 and CDR2 from the germline V gene are SGHDN and FVKESK. The J segment lost 8 bases and the V segment lost 6 bases, leaving 7 bases of the junction unmatched. The CDR3 nucleotides read TGTGCCAGCAGAGCCGGGACAGGGTCCGGCTACACCTTC. Its protein product is CASRAGTGSGYTF.

This sequence joins TRBV29-1 and TRBJ2-4; D possibly corresponds to TRBD2 (6 bases). Trimming shortened V by 4 bases and J by 7 bases, and 14 bases separated the two germline ends. This CDR3 has 13 residues. The V gene's germline CDR1 is SQVTM and CDR2 ANQGSEA. CDR3 in amino acids: CSVGGTRGNIQYF. The CDR3 DNA is TGCAGCGTTGGCGGGACGAGGGGCAACATTCAGTACTTC.

This clone showed up just once. The rearrangement links TRBV5-1 to TRBJ2-2, with D maybe TRBD1 (6 bases). The V end was cut by 5 bases, the J end by 6 bases, with 11 bases between. The CDR3 loop spans 13 amino acids. Per germline, CDR1 SGHRS and CDR2 YFSETQ. CDR3 in DNA: TGCGCCAGCAGTTACAGGGTGGCCGGGGAGCTGTTTTTT. This encodes CASSYRVAGELFF.

The rearrangement links TRBV10-3 to TRBJ1-5; D unclear. Germline CDR1 reads ENHRY; CDR2 reads SYGVKD. Trimming took 0 bases from V and 10 from J, leaving 13 bases between them. The CDR3 sequence is 14 residues long. The CDR3 protein is CAISESGGPGPQHF. The DNA of the CDR3 is TGTGCCATCAGTGAGTCAGGAGGCCCGGGACCCCAGCATTTT.

This clone was recorded once. This chain joins TRBV3-1 (or the pseudogene TRBV3-2) and TRBJ2-7; 10 bases fit TRBD1. Germline-derived CDR1 and CDR2 are LGHDT and YNNKEL (reference sequence). V gave up 0 bases and J gave up 6 bases; unmatched junction bases: 5. This CDR3 comprises 15 residues. The CDR3 protein is CASSQETDRGGEQYF. The CDR3 region has the DNA TGTGCCAGCAGCCAAGAAACGGACAGGGGGGGCGAGCAGTACTTC.

The V and J genes are TRBV5-1 and TRBJ2-3; TRBD1 agrees at 9 bases. The V segment lost 3 bases and the J segment 2 bases; nucleotides outside the gene matches: 4. CDR1 SGHRS and CDR2 YFSETQ come from the germline V gene. The CDR3 loop spans 15 amino acids. CDR3 loop: CASSWGQGVTDTQYF. As DNA, the CDR3 is TGCGCCAGCAGCTGGGGACAGGGAGTCACAGATACGCAGTATTTT.

The chain combines TRBV4-1 with TRBJ2-5; TRBD2 matches at 9 bases. The CDR3 contains 18 residues. V gave up 1 base and J gave up 5 bases; unmatched junction bases: 14. CDR1 is MGHRA, CDR2 YSYEKL, per germline. The CDR3 is CASSQAPGLAGIDETQYF. The CDR3 bases are TGCGCCAGCAGCCAAGCCCCGGGGCTAGCGGGGATTGATGAGACCCAGTACTTC.

J is TRBJ1-2 and V is TRBV5-1, with 8 bases that match TRBD1. Per the germline V gene, CDR1 is SGHRS and CDR2 is YFSETQ. Germline trimming cut 6 bases from V and 7 bases from J; bases unmatched to any gene: 8. CDR3 length: 13 amino acids. CDR3 in amino acids: CASTKPGGGGYTF. The CDR3 region has the DNA TGCGCCAGCACCAAACCAGGGGGCGGTGGCTACACCTTC.

The chain combines TRBV6-5 with TRBJ1-1, with D maybe TRBD1 (6 bases). V was clipped by 6 bases and J by 5 bases, with 7 bases between them. The germline V gene encodes CDR1 MNHEY and CDR2 SVGAGI. The CDR3 is 11 residues long. The CDR3 nucleotides read TGTGCCAGCAGCAGGGGAACTGAAGCTTTCTTT. This sequence encodes CASSRGTEAFF.

V and J are TRBV7-9 and TRBJ2-5; 12 nucleotides align to TRBD1. Per germline, CDR1 SEHNR and CDR2 FQNEAQ (reference sequence). V trimming: 5 bases; J trimming: 5 bases; junction bases outside the gene matches: 6. The CDR3 runs 15 residues. The CDR3 loop reads CASSPGQGAWETQYF. The CDR3 DNA sequence: TGTGCCAGCAGCCCGGGACAGGGGGCTTGGGAGACCCAGTACTTC. The full variable domain, completed using reference TRBV7-9 and TRBJ2-5, is DTGVSQNPRHKITKRGQNVTFRCDPISEHNRLYWYRQTLGQGPEFLTYFQNEAQLEKSRLLSDRFSAERPKGSFSTLEIQRTEQGDSAMYLCASSPGQGAWETQYFGPGTRLLVL.

This chain uses TRBV5-4 with TRBJ2-1, with a possible D match to TRBD1 (5 bases). The CDR3 extends over 12 amino acids. V shed 4 bases and J shed 6 bases, with 8 bases lying between them. CDR1 is SGHNT and CDR2 is YYREEE in the germline V gene (reference sequence). The chain's CDR3 is CASSVDSNEQFF. The CDR3 coding sequence is TGTGCCAGCAGCGTCGACAGCAATGAGCAGTTCTTC.

The chain recombines TRBV9 with TRBJ2-1; the D gene is possibly TRBD2 (6 bases). The V and J ends lost 5 bases and 3 bases respectively, with 18 bases between them. Germline CDR1 SGDLS, CDR2 YYNGEE. The CDR3 is 16 amino acids. The CDR3 here is CASSAGRMRVYNEQFF. In DNA form, the CDR3 reads TGTGCCAGCAGTGCGGGACGGATGAGGGTCTACAATGAGCAGTTCTTC.

This chain joins TRBV3-1 (or the pseudogene TRBV3-2) and TRBJ2-7; D unclear. Between the trimmed V and J ends, which lost 4 bases and 0 bases, there was a span of 4 bases. The CDR3 extends over 12 amino acids. Germline V lookup: CDR1 LGHDT, CDR2 YNNKEL (reference sequence). As DNA, the CDR3 is TGTGCCAGCAGCCTCAACTCCTACGAGCAGTACTTC. This codes for CASSLNSYEQYF.

Concerning this clone: The sample carries other DNA sequences with the same CDR3. V gene TRBV5-1 combines with J gene TRBJ2-5, with 11 positions matching TRBD1. J lost 4 bases, V lost 4 bases, and 6 bases had no gene match. Germline V gives CDR1 SGHRS, CDR2 YFSETQ. This CDR3 comprises 15 residues. Here the CDR3 reads CASSLGQGAGETQYF. CDR3 DNA sequence: TGCGCCAGCAGCCTTGGACAGGGGGCAGGAGAGACCCAGTACTTC.

The gene calls are TRBV19 and TRBJ2-1, with 14 bases matching TRBD2. With 3 bases clipped from V and 6 bases from J, the junction kept 1 base outside the gene matches. The CDR3 covers 15 residues. In germline, CDR1 is LNHDA, CDR2 SQIVND (reference sequence). The CDR3 bases are TGTGCCAGTAGTATCGGGACTAGCGGGAGCAATGAGCAGTTCTTC. Residues: CASSIGTSGSNEQFF. Full variable domain (rest looked up from reference TRBV19 and TRBJ2-1): DGGITQSPKYLFRKEGQNVTLSCEQNLNHDAMYWYRQDPGQGLRLIYYSQIVNDFQKGDIAEGYSVSREKKESFPLTVTSAQKNPTAFYLCASSIGTSGSNEQFFGPGTRLTVL.

This rearrangement joins TRBV3-1 (or the pseudogene TRBV3-2) to TRBJ1-2; 8 bases agree with TRBD1. CDR1 is LGHDT, CDR2 YNNKEL, per germline (reference sequence). V lost 0 bases, J lost 5 bases, and 8 bases stayed unmatched. The CDR3 sequence is 16 residues long. Here the CDR3 reads CASSQEEQGVGYGYTF. The CDR3 DNA sequence: TGTGCCAGCAGCCAAGAGGAACAGGGGGTAGGGTATGGCTACACCTTC.

This rearrangement joins TRBV28 to TRBJ1-2; D unresolved. Trimming pared 6 bases from V and 6 bases from J, leaving 11 bases between. The CDR3 sequence is 12 residues long. Germline loops: CDR1 MDHEN, CDR2 SYDVKM. The CDR3 bases are TGTGCCAGCAGACTCCTTCCGGATGGCTACACCTTC. It codes for CASRLLPDGYTF.

The V and J genes are TRBV9 and TRBJ2-5; unclear D gene. Germline assignment: CDR1 SGDLS and CDR2 YYNGEE. With 0 bases removed from V and 4 bases from J, the gap between germline ends came to 4 bases. CDR3 length: 12 residues. The CDR3 reads CASSVVGETQYF. The CDR3 bases are TGTGCCAGCAGCGTAGTCGGAGAGACCCAGTACTTC.

This chain joins TRBV6-5 and TRBJ1-6, with D possibly TRBD1 on 6 matching bases. Germline loops: CDR1 MNHEY, CDR2 SVGAGI. V lost 7 bases and J lost 9, with 13 bases in between. This CDR3 spans 13 amino acids. The CDR3 region is CASTIKQGSPLHF. In DNA form, the CDR3 reads TGTGCCAGCACCATTAAACAGGGTTCACCCCTCCACTTT.

J is TRBJ2-1 and V is TRBV28; 8 bases line up with TRBD2. Germline V gene data show CDR1 as MDHEN and CDR2 as SYDVKM. This CDR3 is built from 11 residues. With V trimmed by 6 bases and J by 15 bases, 7 bases remained unmatched. The CDR3 region is CASSTGTRPFF. Written as DNA, the CDR3 is TGTGCCAGCAGCACCGGGACTAGGCCGTTCTTC.

This chain links TRBV28 with TRBJ1-6, with TRBD1 identical over 9 bases. The germline CDR1 and CDR2 sequences are MDHEN and SYDVKM. This CDR3 region has 16 residues. J was trimmed by 8 bases and V by 5 bases; bases with no gene match: 10. The CDR3 DNA is TGTGCCAGCAGTGCCCAAGGGACAGGGTCCCATTCACCCCTCCACTTT. Protein product: CASSAQGTGSHSPLHF.

The J gene is TRBJ1-6, the V gene TRBV5-1; 7 nucleotides line up with TRBD1. There are 17 residues in the CDR3. The germline V gene encodes CDR1 SGHRS and CDR2 YFSETQ. Trimming at V came to 4 bases and at J to 8 bases, leaving 15 bases not matched to a gene. The CDR3 region has the DNA TGCGCCAGCAGCCCCTGGGGGCCTACAGGGGCGCATTCACCCCTCCACTTT. Amino acids: CASSPWGPTGAHSPLHF. Full variable domain (remainder filled in from reference TRBV5-1 and TRBJ1-6): KAGVTQTPRYLIKTRGQQVTLSCSPISGHRSVSWYQQTPGQGLQFLFEYFSETQRNKGNFPGRFSGRQFSNSRSEMNVSTLELGDSALYLCASSPWGPTGAHSPLHFGNGTRLTVT.

The V and J genes are TRBV5-1 and TRBJ2-3; 7 bases fit TRBD2. The germline gives CDR1 SGHRS, CDR2 YFSETQ. The V gene end was trimmed by 6 bases and the J gene end by 4 bases; junction bases not matched to a gene: 11. There are 15 residues in the CDR3. The CDR3 nucleotides are TGCGCCAGCACCCTGAGTGGGGGGAGGGCAGATACGCAGTATTTT. Translation gives CASTLSGGRADTQYF.

The gene calls are TRBV21-1 and TRBJ2-6; TRBD2 reflects the table's D call only, with no check against the DNA. TRBV21-1 is noted as a pseudogene. CDR3 size: 20 residues. The DNA of the CDR3 is TGTGCCAGCAGCAAAACCGGGACTAGCGGGAGAGCGGGCGGGGCCAACGTCCTGACTTTC. Its translation: CASSKTGTSGRAGGANVLTF.

The chain uses TRBV20-1 and TRBJ1-2; 9 bases map to TRBD1. The CDR3 is 14 amino acids. Germline V lookup: CDR1 DFQATT, CDR2 SNEGSKA (reference sequence). V was pared by 3 bases and J by 8 bases, with 10 bases of the junction left unmatched. The CDR3 reads CSASVLQGAAGYTF. The CDR3 coding sequence is TGCAGTGCTAGTGTATTACAGGGGGCTGCCGGCTACACCTTC.

This clone has a handful of counts. The gene calls are TRBV10-3 and TRBJ1-5; D gene ambiguous. From germline, CDR1 is ENHRY and CDR2 SYGVKD. The CDR3 extends over 14 amino acids. The germline V and J ends were trimmed by 3 bases and 4 bases, with 10 bases remaining between them. The CDR3 protein is CAISEDGGNQPQHF. In DNA form, the CDR3 reads TGTGCCATCAGTGAAGACGGAGGGAATCAGCCCCAGCATTTT.

The rearrangement joins TRBV18 to TRBJ1-1, with TRBD1 matching 7 bases. CDR3 size: 15 residues. From germline, CDR1 is KGHSH and CDR2 LQKENI. Unmatched junction bases numbered 2, after V lost 1 base and J lost 0 bases. The CDR3 DNA is TGTGCCAGCTCACCACAGGGACAGCTGAACACTGAAGCTTTCTTT. It yields the protein CASSPQGQLNTEAFF.

The chain has TRBV5-1 and TRBJ2-1; 9 nucleotides align to TRBD2. The J segment lost 5 bases and the V segment lost 0 bases, leaving 12 bases of the junction unmatched. This CDR3 comprises 18 residues. In germline, CDR1 is SGHRS, CDR2 YFSETQ. The CDR3 loop reads CASSLVGSAGGPNNEQFF. CDR3 coding DNA: TGCGCCAGCAGCTTGGTAGGTTCGGCGGGAGGGCCAAACAATGAGCAGTTCTTC.

The V call is TRBV5-1, the J call TRBJ2-1; TRBD2 agrees at 8 bases. Germline-derived CDR1 and CDR2 are SGHRS and YFSETQ. The CDR3 covers 15 residues. V shed 0 bases, J shed 10 bases, and the junction held 9 bases outside the gene matches. This chain's CDR3 is CASSLDVLAGYEQFF. The CDR3 DNA is TGCGCCAGCAGCTTGGACGTGCTAGCGGGCTACGAGCAGTTCTTC.

In its sample, this clone was seen once. The gene calls are TRBV12-2 and TRBJ1-2. TRBV12-2 is noted as a pseudogene. The CDR3 runs 14 residues. CDR3 sequence reads: CASRLRGLNYGYTF. The CDR3 DNA reads TGTGCAAGTCGCTTAAGGGGACTCAACTATGGCTACACCTTC.